These 23 T cell receptor beta chains came from one sample sequenced in a study of CD8 T cells in Susac syndrome. Reverse transcription of roughly 0.45 to 1 ug RNA used random hexamers. TCRdb re-analysed the immunoSEQ multiplex PCR reads in MiXCR, keeping a single row per CDR3 protein. In the table there are some 110,000 distinct CDR3 sequences, 85% to 95% of which are singletons. Sequencing was performed on CD4+ T cells from PBMCs. These receptors all come from a human donor with multiple sclerosis.

The chain combines TRBV29-1 with TRBJ1-1, with 7 nucleotides matching TRBD1. CDR3 length: 13 residues. The V and J ends lost 7 bases and 5 bases, in that order; junction bases with no gene match: 10. In germline, CDR1 is SQVTM, CDR2 ANQGSEA. CDR3 protein: CSATTGSGTEAFF. DNA of the CDR3: TGCAGCGCGACGACAGGGAGTGGAACTGAAGCTTTCTTT.

The chain recombines TRBV28 with TRBJ2-7; a possible D gene is TRBD2 (6 bases). The V gene's germline CDR1 is MDHEN and CDR2 SYDVKM. V was pared by 4 bases and J by 5 bases, with 18 bases between. The CDR3 totals 15 residues. DNA of the CDR3: TGTGCCAGCAGTTCCCCTGGGACTTCCCTTAACGAGCAGTACTTC. Translated, it gives CASSSPGTSLNEQYF.

The chain employs TRBV7-8 and TRBJ2-5, with 7 bases lining up with TRBD1. The CDR3 totals 14 residues. Germline CDR1 and CDR2: SGHVS and FQNEAQ. Trimming at V came to 3 bases and at J to 5 bases, leaving 6 bases not matched to a gene. The CDR3 loop reads CASSFTGVRETQYF. In nucleotides, the CDR3 is TGTGCCAGCAGCTTCACAGGGGTGAGGGAGACCCAGTACTTC.

This clonotype appeared once. The chain has TRBV5-1 and TRBJ2-6; 9 bases map to TRBD2. The V gene end was trimmed by 1 base and the J gene end by 3 bases; junction bases not matched to a gene: 8. Germline CDR1 reads SGHRS; CDR2 reads YFSETQ. This CDR3 is built from 18 residues. The CDR3 spells CASSLRGGGAFGANVLTF. The CDR3 DNA reads TGCGCCAGCAGCTTGCGCGGCGGGGGGGCCTTTGGGGCCAACGTCCTGACTTTC.

The V and J genes are TRBV5-4 and TRBJ1-1; D might be TRBD1 (5 bases). The length of the CDR3 is 13 residues. Trimming removed 3 bases at V and 8 bases at J, with 14 bases between. Germline CDR1 SGHNT, CDR2 YYREEE (reference sequence). The chain's CDR3 is CASSSARDLEAFF. CDR3 DNA sequence: TGTGCCAGCAGCTCCGCCAGGGACCTAGAAGCTTTCTTT.

The J gene is TRBJ1-2, the V gene TRBV29-1, with D possibly TRBD1 on 5 matching bases. CDR3 size: 11 residues. Per germline, CDR1 SQVTM and CDR2 ANQGSEA. Trimming took off 6 bases at V and 7 bases at J, with 12 bases between the two ends. The CDR3 nucleotides are TGCAGCGTGGGGGTATCTGGTGGCTACACCTTC. Protein sequence: CSVGVSGGYTF.

The J gene is TRBJ1-1, the V gene TRBV5-1; D not resolved. Trimming removed 4 bases from V and 4 bases from J, with 20 bases in between. Germline V lookup: CDR1 SGHRS, CDR2 YFSETQ. The CDR3 consists of 16 residues. Written as DNA, the CDR3 is TGCGCCAGCAGCCCGAGGACGGATTTTAGCGGCACTGAAGCTTTCTTT. This encodes CASSPRTDFSGTEAFF.

The J gene is TRBJ2-5, the V gene TRBV7-8; TRBD2 matches at 11 bases. J lost 4 bases, V lost 3 bases, and 19 bases had no gene match. This CDR3 has 20 amino acids. Germline CDR1 is SGHVS and CDR2 is FQNEAQ. The CDR3 DNA reads as TGTGCCAGCAGCTTCGGGGCGGCGAGTCTAGCGGGGGGCCGGGGAGAGACCCAGTACTTC. Residues: CASSFGAASLAGGRGETQYF.

The rearrangement joins TRBV20-1 to TRBJ2-6, with D hard to call. Per germline, CDR1 DFQATT and CDR2 SNEGSKA (reference sequence). V lost 2 bases and J 0 bases, leaving 8 bases between the germline ends. This CDR3 is 15 amino acids long. CDR3 nucleotide sequence: TGCAGTGCTAGACCACGAAGCTCTGGGGCCAACGTCCTGACTTTC. Amino acids: CSARPRSSGANVLTF.

This clonotype was seen a single time. The V and J genes are TRBV6-4 and TRBJ1-1, with a possible D match to TRBD1 (6 bases). V was clipped by 3 bases and J by 5 bases, with 13 bases between them. The CDR3 has 14 amino acids. CDR1 is MRHNA, CDR2 SNTAGT, per germline. The CDR3 DNA follows: TGTGCCAGCAGTGAAGAGGGGGAGGAAACTGAAGCTTTCTTT. It translates to CASSEEGEETEAFF.

The chain has TRBV18 and TRBJ2-3; perhaps TRBD2 as D (6 bases). V lost 3 bases, J lost 6 bases, and 19 bases lay in between. The CDR3 loop spans 16 amino acids. Germline assignment: CDR1 KGHSH and CDR2 LQKENI. The CDR3 region is CASSPPGGRLRDTQYF. Here the CDR3 DNA reads TGTGCCAGCTCACCCCCTGGAGGGCGGCTCCGCGATACGCAGTATTTT.

This sequence joins TRBV6-5 and TRBJ1-2; possible D gene TRBD1, 6 bases. V gave up 3 bases and J gave up 5 bases, with 16 bases separating them. Germline values: CDR1 MNHEY, CDR2 SVGAGI. The CDR3 contains 15 residues. This chain's CDR3 is CASSYSGARGYGYTF. As DNA, the CDR3 is TGTGCCAGCAGTTATTCAGGGGCGCGAGGGTATGGCTACACCTTC.

This sequence joins TRBV29-1 and TRBJ1-1; no clear D. Trimming pared 6 bases from V and 2 bases from J, leaving 16 bases between. CDR1 is SQVTM, CDR2 ANQGSEA, per germline. The CDR3 runs 14 residues. The CDR3 here is CSVTPRLVNTEAFF. The CDR3 nucleotides read TGCAGCGTGACCCCTAGGTTGGTCAACACTGAAGCTTTCTTT.

V and J are TRBV20-1 and TRBJ2-5, with a tentative D call TRBD1 (5 bases). CDR3 length: 10 residues. Trimming cost V 7 bases and J 4 bases, with 7 bases left between them. Germline CDR1 is DFQATT and CDR2 is SNEGSKA (reference sequence). The CDR3 region has the DNA TGCAGTGTAGGGGTAGAGACCCAGTACTTC. Encoded protein: CSVGVETQYF.

The genes are TRBV7-3 and TRBJ1-6; D remains unclear. The CDR3 totals 15 residues. The germline V and J ends were trimmed by 3 bases and 6 bases, with 12 bases remaining between them. CDR1 and CDR2 from the germline V gene are SGHTA and FQGTGA. CDR3 amino acids: CASSFSPDPNSPLHF. The CDR3 DNA is TGTGCCAGCAGCTTTTCCCCGGATCCTAATTCACCCCTCCACTTT.

This rearrangement joins TRBV30 to TRBJ1-5; no clear D. The CDR3 spans 13 residues. Germline V gene lookup returns CDR1 GTSNPN and CDR2 SVGIG (reference sequence). V was clipped by 1 base and J by 4 bases, with 8 bases between them. The DNA for the CDR3 is TGTGCCTGGAGTGCATCCAGAAATCAGCCCCAGCATTTT. It translates to CAWSASRNQPQHF.

The chain has TRBV12-3 or TRBV12-4 and TRBJ1-6, with 10 bases identical to TRBD1. The CDR3 is 15 residues long. V trimming: 6 bases; J trimming: 8 bases; junction bases outside the gene matches: 7. This CDR3 is CASRAAGTGDSPLHF. CDR3 DNA: TGTGCCAGCAGAGCGGCGGGGACAGGGGATTCACCCCTCCACTTT.

The gene calls are TRBV28 and TRBJ1-6; 11 bases match TRBD1. The CDR3 spans 15 residues. Germline V gene lookup returns CDR1 MDHEN and CDR2 SYDVKM. V was clipped by 4 bases and J by 9 bases; unmatched bases: 5. The CDR3 DNA is TGTGCCAGCAGTTCCCCGGGACAGGGGGGTTCACCCCTCCACTTT. Encoded protein: CASSSPGQGGSPLHF.

This chain links TRBV30 with TRBJ2-5, with 8 bases lining up with TRBD1. Unmatched junction bases numbered 2, after V lost 4 bases and J lost 1 base. CDR3 length: 13 amino acids. CDR1 and CDR2 from the germline V gene are GTSNPN and SVGIG (reference sequence). The CDR3 bases are TGTGCCTGGACTCAGGGGGCCCAAGAGACCCAGTACTTC. Protein product: CAWTQGAQETQYF.

The CDR3 coding sequence is TGTGCCAGCAGCCGCCAAACAGACCTCTATGGCTACACCTTC. Translation: CASSRQTDLYGYTF. The rearrangement joins TRBV3-1 to TRBJ1-2; no clear D gene. Germline assignment: CDR1 LGHDT and CDR2 YNNKEL (reference sequence). V lost 4 bases to trimming and J lost 4 bases, with 13 bases between them. This CDR3 has 14 residues.

The rearrangement uses TRBV29-1 and TRBJ2-3, with D possibly TRBD1 on 5 matching bases. The V end lost 6 bases, the J end lost 2 bases, and 12 bases lay between the germline ends. CDR1 and CDR2 from the germline V gene are SQVTM and ANQGSEA. CDR3 length: 13 residues. The CDR3 spells CSVQGLTTDTQYF. CDR3 DNA sequence: TGCAGCGTGCAGGGTTTGACCACAGATACGCAGTATTTT.

The rearrangement joins TRBV6-5 to TRBJ1-3; D is uncertain. Deletions cut 8 bases from V and 0 bases from J, with 8 bases between. CDR1 is MNHEY, CDR2 SVGAGI, per germline. The CDR3 consists of 13 residues. DNA for the CDR3: TGTGCCAGCGCGGCCTCCTCTGGAAACACCATATATTTT. This codes for CASAASSGNTIYF.

The V gene is TRBV4-1, the J gene TRBJ1-1, with D possibly matching TRBD1 (5 bases). Trimming took off 1 base at V and 11 bases at J, with 20 bases between the two ends. The CDR3 has 15 residues. The germline CDR1 and CDR2 sequences are MGHRA and YSYEKL. Written as DNA, the CDR3 is TGCGCCAGCAGCCAAGGGTTCGTCGGGGCTAAATTGGCTTTCTTT. Translated: CASSQGFVGAKLAFF.